This TCR beta chain was captured in a study of cytomegalovirus exposure and HLA in healthy donors (dated by TCRdb to between 2016 and 2019). Notes on the research overall: An earlier analysis of approximately 640 of the donors reported about 250 Gb of sequence data and 100 million to 130 million unique TCR beta sequences from approximately 180 million T cells. An early release covering just under 650 HLA-typed donors comprised approximately 290 gigabases of sequencing data and approximately 85 million unique TCR sequences. Of the roughly 400 genotyped donors, less than 85% were placed in the genetic ancestry cluster associated with self-reported Caucasian donors. The study aimed to test whether signatures of past pathogen exposure could be identified by cataloging public T cell receptors. The study profiled the T cell repertoires of hundreds of subjects by immunosequencing and related them to cytomegalovirus serostatus. Along with the roughly 670-subject first cohort, a separate validation cohort of 120 different subjects was used. The study combined high-throughput TCR immunosequencing, statistical association of individual TCRs with disease status, and machine learning to predict cytomegalovirus infection status. In a later analysis, previously published TCR beta repertoires from several hundred donors were re-analyzed and high-resolution HLA genotyping was added so that TCR occurrence patterns could be studied. The later analysis used no new phenotypic data to find candidate immune exposures, relying instead on TCR beta sequences and their occurrence across donors. To decide whether each TCR beta V gene segment behaved as functional or pseudogenic, an earlier analysis of some 570 of the donors relied on high-throughput TCR beta sequencing. Donor age, sex, ethnicity and CMV serostatus were compiled together with the repertoire data. A later genetic analysis used genome-wide SNP genotypes for 398 of the 666 donors, treating that subset as a discovery cohort. All discovery cohort repertoires had been generated using a single sequencing platform. HLA typing included class I and class II loci at four-digit resolution. The number of typed donors differed by locus: 629-630 for A, B, C, DRB1 and DQB1; 500 to 550 for DQA1; about 600 for DPA1; and some 430 for DPB1. About five DR-DQ haplotypes were treated as single units for association and clustering because of strong linkage in the cohort. On average, over 200,000 unique TCR beta nucleotide sequences were sequenced per donor among a few hundred genotyped donors of the cohort, with 15% to 20% of those sequences being non-productive.

With respect to this clone: It has no known antigen specificity. It has no much larger one-base neighbor in the sample; base qualities were not kept.

The protocol used for the library was the immunoSEQ multiplex PCR assay. For the multiplex PCR, a mixture combining 60 forward primers for TCR Vbeta segments and 13 reverse primers for TCR Jbeta segments was used. A multiplex PCR assay on genomic DNA amplified the CDR3 region of rearranged TCR beta genes. On the Illumina HiSeq System, the amplified TCR beta libraries were sequenced as 87-base-pair reads. The study's own analysis went as follows. A later analysis counted about 80 million unique TCR beta chains across the 500 to 850 repertoires, and 10 million to 12 million of these chains were shared by at least two donors. Raw reads were error-corrected and collapsed into unique sequences with a nearest-neighbor algorithm that merged closely related sequences to remove PCR and sequencing errors. V, D and J gene segments were assigned by aligning CDR3 sequences to IMGT reference sequences. Each retained sequence needed at least a six-nucleotide match to both a V gene segment and a J gene segment. Rearrangements were called productive when the CDR3 lacked stop codons and stayed in frame with V and J; all others were non-productive. CDR3 was defined by IMGT convention, running from the second conserved V-encoded cysteine to the conserved J-encoded phenylalanine. The earlier analysis of approximately 590 of the donors excluded any sequence lacking an unambiguous match to a single V gene segment. In an earlier analysis of 587 of the donors, V segments were called functional above 56.7% productive rearrangements and were called segregating when the between-donor standard deviation exceeded 5%. A statistical classification framework was built to diagnose cytomegalovirus status from the catalog of TCR beta chain sequences. V and J gene assignment, in a later analysis, came from comparing TCR nucleotide sequences with IMGT/GENE-DB human TR gene sequences. In a later analysis, CDR3 sequences and most-parsimonious VDJ recombination scenarios were assigned using the TCRdist pipeline. In a later analysis, each TCR beta chain was defined by its CDR3 amino acid sequence together with its V-gene family, and reads lacking a unique V-gene family were excluded. As a way to deal with suspected cross-contamination and a sequencing artifact, a later analysis dropped approximately 590 nucleotide sequences that were highly shared and had low generation probability. In a later analysis, a clonal expansion index was calculated for each public chain from normalized within-repertoire ranks of inferred template counts. Generation probabilities in a later analysis came from a VDJ recombination model fitted to out-of-frame rearrangements, and those results were checked against IGoR. In a later analysis, hypergeometric tests were used to score TCR-TCR, TCR-HLA and TCR-CMV co-occurrence, with a repertoire-size bias correction applied to TCR pairs. A later analysis estimated false discovery rates by permuting HLA or CMV assignments 20 times. In a later analysis, co-occurring TCRs were grouped using DBSCAN, and TCRdist sequence similarity was added for clustering within HLA-allele-positive subsets. Repertoires with fewer than 30,000 or more than 120,000 public chains were left out of co-occurrence clustering, as were a few repertoires with anomalous nucleotide sharing. TCRdb provides this immuneACCESS table in a form limited to in-frame rearrangements. Some clones are lacking; in checked studies, under half of them reflect an unresolved V gene, and why the rest are absent is not known. That table supplies the V and J calls and clone size; D and trimming were determined from the DNA. Counted in this sample were approximately 160,000 clones; around 80% of them appeared once. The ten largest clones represent about 0.8% of the sample.

CDR1 and CDR2 are drawn from the germline V gene: SGHRS, YFSETQ. Inclusive of the bounding cysteine and phenylalanine, the CDR3 is 14 residues long. The CDR3 DNA has 42 bases and is translated from base 1. At the junction V is shortened by 2 bases and J by 7 bases; bases outside the gene matches: 5. Broader findings and caveats from the paper: A few of the identified cytomegalovirus-associated TCR beta chains were confirmed in vitro to be specific for cytomegalovirus antigens. In a later analysis, around 15,000 TCR beta sequences were associated with specific HLA alleles at a false discovery rate of 0.05. Most CMV-associated TCR beta chains appeared to be HLA-restricted in a later analysis, and the HLA associations seemed to be driven largely by CMV exposure. The earlier analysis of 587 of the donors excluded some 15 rarely observed V segments, including chromosome 9 orphons, because counts were too low. Cytomegalovirus status was reported to be diagnosed by the classifier with high specificity and sensitivity in both the original and validation cohorts. In a later genetic analysis, a missense DCLRE1C variant was associated with V-gene and J-gene trimming of TCR beta chains, and the association was replicated in an independent cohort. An earlier analysis of several hundred of the donors showed that most TCR beta V segments appeared in productive rearrangements either about 87% or about 30% of the time, which broadly matched IMGT annotations. Compared with equally common non-associated chains, HLA-associated TCR beta chains in a later analysis were more clonally expanded and had lower generation probabilities. In a later genetic analysis, fewer N-insertions in productive TCRs were reported among donors in an Asian-associated ancestry cluster than the 666-donor mean. Linkage disequilibrium might explain the correlated functional status among segregating V segments, but an unknown experimental factor could not be excluded. Some IMGT-functional V segments, including TRBV6-2 and TRBV6-3, could not be distinguished by the 87-base-pair reads and were therefore excluded. The presence/absence analyses assumed that sequencing depth was roughly uniform across donors, and that assumption may not be true. Because HLA typing was missing for some donors at each locus, association tests included only the typed subset. In a later analysis, TCR association rates were found to vary across HLA loci, with the most associated TCRs seen for DRB1 alleles and the fewest for HLA-C alleles. In this cohort, only TCR beta chains were sequenced, and detectable features were limited by the absence of alpha or paired-chain data. A cluster of highly shared sequence variants was judged likely to represent a technical artifact of the sequencing pipeline. In a later analysis, several top co-occurrence clusters were reported to appear linked to parvovirus B19, influenza, CMV and Epstein-Barr virus. According to the authors, the approach could potentially be generalized to other disease states and immunological phenotypes. A further reported finding was that TCR beta sequences accurately predicted the HLA-A and HLA-B alleles for most subjects in the first cohort. Most TCR sequences were observed very rarely across donors, whereas some public TCRs were present in many individuals. The study gave a list of under 200 TCR beta chains associated with cytomegalovirus. Strong co-occurrence of HLA alleles, especially DR and DQ, made assigning TCR associations to individual alleles difficult. CMV serostatus was the only immune exposure information available for the cohort.

In total, approximately 690 healthy bone marrow donors made up the cohort. Cohort members were all nominally healthy when sampled, although unrecorded immune exposures were likely present. The donor was CMV seronegative and was included in the group of about 400 seronegative cohort members. A peripheral blood sample was provided by each donor, and peripheral blood mononuclear cells were used for TCR beta sequencing. The Qiagen DNeasy Blood Extraction Kit was used to extract genomic DNA from the blood cell samples. The receptor chain draws on TRBV5-1 and TRBJ2-7; TRBD2 aligns with 11 central bases. Sample: PBMCs. This sequence originates from a female donor in good health and CMV-seronegative. The DNA sequence reads TGCGCCAGCAGCTTAGAAAGACTAGCGGGAGAGCAGTACTTC. The translation is CASSLERLAGEQYF.